The next 15 T cell receptor beta chains were all read from a single sample in a study of blood T cells in healthy people across ages. Next came a second PCR, run for about 7 to 12 cycles, which used a sample-barcoded 5' primer along with a J-beta primer mix. TCRdb ran MiXCR on the 5' RACE reads and lists one entry per CDR3 protein. The repertoire consists of 720,000 or so distinct CDR3 sequences, with about 43% occurring once and the leading ten covering about 30%. Material for sequencing was blood. These receptors came from a man at least 80 years old in good health.

This clonotype was counted between two and nine times. This chain uses TRBV9 with TRBJ1-5, with D unclear. CDR3 size: 13 residues. The germline V and J ends were trimmed by 3 bases and 2 bases, with 6 bases remaining between them. The V gene's germline CDR1 is SGDLS and CDR2 YYNGEE. CDR3 bases: TGTGCCAGCAGCGGGGCAGGCAATCAGCCCCAGCATTTT. It encodes CASSGAGNQPQHF. The variable domain in full, completed from reference TRBV9 and TRBJ1-5, reads DSGVTQTPKHLITATGQRVTLRCSPRSGDLSVYWYQQSLDQGLQFLIQYYNGEERAKGNILERFSAQQFPDLHSELNLSSLELGDSALYFCASSGAGNQPQHFGDGTRLSIL.

Concerning this clonotype itself: One end of the junction fails to match germline, which may point to a read error. The rearrangement joins TRBV6-1 to TRBJ2-7; D not certain. The length of the CDR3 is 14 residues. The germline V gene encodes CDR1 MNHNS and CDR2 SASEGT. CDR3 amino acids: CASSETGFLDEQYF. CDR3 nucleotide sequence: TGCGCCAGCAGTGAAACGGGTTTTTTGGACGAGCAGTACTTC.

V gene TRBV7-2 combines with J gene TRBJ2-4; 7 bases line up with TRBD2. Germline CDR1 SGHTA, CDR2 FQGNSA. V shed 1 base, J shed 0 bases, and the junction held 6 bases outside the gene matches. The CDR3 loop spans 17 amino acids. CDR3 sequence reads: CASSLVSSGVAKNIQYF. The CDR3 DNA reads as TGTGCCAGCAGCTTAGTGTCAAGCGGGGTAGCCAAAAACATTCAGTACTTC. The variable domain in full, completed from reference TRBV7-2 and TRBJ2-4, reads GAGVSQSPSNKVTEKGKDVELRCDPISGHTALYWYRQSLGQGLEFLIYFQGNSAPDKSGLPSDRFSAERTGGSVSTLTIQRTQQEDSAVYLCASSLVSSGVAKNIQYFGAGTRLSVL.

A few counts support this clonotype. This rearrangement joins TRBV7-2 to TRBJ2-1, with D tentatively TRBD2 (6 bases). Germline CDR1 reads SGHTA; CDR2 reads FQGNSA. With 6 bases removed from V and 9 bases from J, the gap between germline ends came to 18 bases. The CDR3 covers 14 residues. CDR3 in amino acids: CASSYLGPGGEQFF. CDR3 in DNA: TGTGCCAGCAGTTATCTGGGGCCCGGGGGTGAGCAGTTCTTC.

The rearrangement joins TRBV9 to TRBJ2-4; D possibly uses TRBD1 or TRBD2 (5 bases each). This CDR3 comprises 19 residues. V shed 4 bases and J shed 1 base, with 24 bases lying between them. Per the germline V gene, CDR1 is SGDLS and CDR2 is YYNGEE. The CDR3 is CASSSPGREMGVAKNIQYF. The DNA of the CDR3 is TGTGCCAGCAGCTCCCCCGGTAGGGAGATGGGGGTGGCCAAAAACATTCAGTACTTC.

V and J are TRBV5-1 and TRBJ2-1; TRBD1 matches 7 bases. The length of the CDR3 is 15 residues. Germline values: CDR1 SGHRS, CDR2 YFSETQ. The V segment lost 4 bases and the J segment 5 bases; nucleotides outside the gene matches: 9. CDR3 region: CASSDRQTGNNEQFF. The CDR3 DNA is TGCGCCAGCAGCGATAGACAGACAGGGAACAATGAGCAGTTCTTC.

In its sample, this clonotype was seen a few times. The rearrangement joins TRBV18 to TRBJ2-7, with D tentatively TRBD1 or TRBD2 (5 bases each). Between the trimmed V and J ends, which lost 3 bases and 3 bases, there was a span of 9 bases. Germline V gene data show CDR1 as KGHSH and CDR2 as LQKENI. The length of the CDR3 is 13 residues. The CDR3 nucleotides read TGTGCCAGCTCACCCGGGACGGTCTACGAGCAGTACTTC. Translating it yields CASSPGTVYEQYF.

This clonotype was detected ten times or more. Given a much more abundant clone one base away, this may be a read error. This chain joins TRBV5-1 and TRBJ2-1; no reliable D call. This CDR3 contains 15 residues. Trimming cost V 1 base and J 0 bases, with 8 bases left between them. Germline assignment: CDR1 SGHRS and CDR2 YFSETQ. The CDR3 protein is CASSLMASSYNEQFF. CDR3 in DNA: TGCGCCAGCAGCTTGATGGCAAGCTCCTACAATGAGCAGTTCTTC.

This rearrangement joins TRBV12-3 or TRBV12-4 to TRBJ2-5; D perhaps matches TRBD1 (6 bases). V lost 2 bases and J 1 base, leaving 8 bases between the germline ends. The CDR3 is made up of 14 amino acids. In DNA form, the CDR3 reads TGTGCCAGCAGTTTACTGGGGGCCCAAGAGACCCAGTACTTC. Its protein product is CASSLLGAQETQYF.

This clonotype showed up just a few times. J is TRBJ2-4 and V is TRBV4-1, with D hard to call. Per the germline V gene, CDR1 is MGHRA and CDR2 is YSYEKL. V lost 6 bases, J lost 1 base, and 7 bases lay in between. The CDR3 has 13 amino acids. The CDR3: CASRGGAKNIQYF. In DNA, the CDR3 is TGCGCCAGCAGAGGTGGGGCCAAAAACATTCAGTACTTC.

Remarks on this clonotype: The junction departs from the called germline gene at one end, perhaps through a read error. The chain recombines TRBV5-1 with TRBJ2-7; the match to TRBD2 covers 10 bases. The CDR3 is 16 amino acids. Germline CDR1 is SGHRS and CDR2 is YFSETQ. The CDR3, as DNA: TGCGCTAGCAGCTTGGCCGTTACTAGCGGGGCCTACGAGCAGTACTTC. Amino acids: CASSLAVTSGAYEQYF.

The V and J genes are TRBV6-6 and TRBJ1-1; D gene unclear. In germline, CDR1 is MNHNY, CDR2 SVGAGI (reference sequence). Trimming removed 7 bases at V and 5 bases at J, with 20 bases between. The CDR3 runs to 15 residues. CDR3 sequence reads: CASNLHGGGVTEAFF. For the CDR3, the DNA is TGTGCCAGCAATTTACACGGCGGTGGGGTAACTGAAGCTTTCTTT.

CDR3 protein: CASSSRPEGNSPLHF. The CDR3, as DNA: TGTGCCAGCAGCTCTCGGCCTGAAGGGAATTCACCCCTCCACTTT. This chain links TRBV9 with TRBJ1-6; D remains unclear. The germline V gene has CDR1 SGDLS and CDR2 YYNGEE. The CDR3 contains 15 residues. The ends were cut back, 4 bases at V and 7 bases at J, with 15 bases in the middle.

The V gene is TRBV3-1, the J gene TRBJ2-5, with D maybe TRBD2 (6 bases). The CDR3 has 15 amino acids. The V end was cut by 4 bases, the J end by 5 bases, with 17 bases between. In germline, CDR1 is LGHDT, CDR2 YNNKEL (reference sequence). CDR3: CASSPLGGSTETQYF. CDR3 nucleotide sequence: TGTGCCAGCAGCCCCCTAGGAGGGAGTACGGAGACCCAGTACTTC.

This clonotype was observed a handful of times. The gene calls are TRBV18 and TRBJ2-3, with no clear D. The germline V and J ends were trimmed by 0 bases and 6 bases, with 7 bases remaining between them. Germline loops: CDR1 KGHSH, CDR2 LQKENI. This CDR3 comprises 13 residues. CDR3 in amino acids: CASSPPSSDTQYF. The CDR3 DNA reads as TGTGCCAGCTCACCACCTTCCAGTGATACGCAGTATTTT.